This TCR beta chain stems from a study of blood T cell repertoires in COVID-19. Study at large: T cells, B-cell-depleted T cells, or PBMCs provided the cDNA or gDNA that served as material.

The CDR3 extends over 15 amino acids. V trimming: 5 bases; J trimming: 6 bases; junction bases outside the gene matches: 5. Germline lookup yields CDR1 MNHNS and CDR2 SASEGT. Per the study methods: Reference gene primers were amplified, and this amplification served to estimate nucleated cell counts. Assay used: immunoSEQ multiplex PCR; TCRdb lists only in-frame clones, some missing. V and J calls and clone size are given by that table; D and trimming were obtained from the DNA. The repertoire consists of about 210,000 clones, with approximately 82% occurring once and the leading ten covering about 8.9%.

The sequencing input was peripheral blood. The chain has TRBV6-1 and TRBJ1-6; 9 nucleotides match TRBD1. The sequence derives from a man aged 45-60 years with active or convalescent COVID-19. CDR3 bases: TGTGCCAGCAGTTTCACAGGGGGCCTTAATTCACCCCTCCACTTT. Amino acids: CASSFTGGLNSPLHF.